This is a list of T cell receptor beta chains from one sample in a study of blood T cell repertoires in COVID-19. The method was immunoSEQ multiplex PCR; TCRdb's version includes in-frame clones alone and lacks a portion of them. Of under 45,000 clones listed, over 60% were seen once; the top ten hold 2%. The sequenced material came from peripheral blood. The receptors were sampled from a man between 60 and 75 years old with active COVID-19. Both conserved end residues are part of each CDR3. D genes are given only for firm matches. Not every row has a clone size; where given, it reads once, few, many or a size class.

d_call,clone_size,cdr3_length,j_call,v_call,cdr3_nt,cdr3_aa
NA,NA,15,TRBJ2-3,TRBV14,TGTGCCAGCAGTCCCTACGGGTCCCGCACAGATACGCAGTATTTT,CASSPYGSRTDTQYF
TRBD1,once,16,TRBJ1-3,TRBV28,TGTGCCAGCAGTTCCCCCGGGACAGGCGACCGGAACACCATATATTTT,CASSSPGTGDRNTIYF
TRBD1,once,12,TRBJ1-2,TRBV6-5,TGTGCCAGCAGAGACAGGGGGGTTGGCTACACCTTC,CASRDRGVGYTF
NA,NA,18,TRBJ2-1,TRBV7-2,TGTGCCAGCAGCTTCGCCCCGGCAGGGGGGTCTTATTACAATGAGCAGTTCTTC,CASSFAPAGGSYYNEQFF
NA,NA,15,TRBJ1-5,TRBV7-2,TGTGCCAGCAGCTTGGCCCAAACTAGCAATCAGCCCCAGCATTTT,CASSLAQTSNQPQHF
NA,NA,16,TRBJ1-4,TRBV5-8,TGTGCCAGCAGCTTGGGCGACACGGTGTGGGGCGAAAAACTGTTTTTT,CASSLGDTVWGEKLFF
TRBD2,NA,17,TRBJ2-5,TRBV6-2/TRBV6-3,TGTGCCAGCAGTTTACGCGGGAGGGCCTTGCCCCAAGAGACCCAGTACTTC,CASSLRGRALPQETQYF
NA,NA,11,TRBJ1-2,TRBV12-3/TRBV12-4,TGTGCCAGCAACCGGGTGGGTGGCTACACCTTC,CASNRVGGYTF
TRBD2,NA,15,TRBJ2-5,TRBV6-5,TGTGCCAAGTCCCCCGAGTGGGAGGGGAAAGAGACCCAGTACTTC,CAKSPEWEGKETQYF
NA,NA,14,TRBJ1-1,TRBV4-1,TGCGCCAGCAGCTCTCGGACTAGGGACACTGAAGCTTTCTTT,CASSSRTRDTEAFF
NA,NA,14,TRBJ1-6,TRBV19,TGTGCCAGTAGTATCGGAGGGGCCGAAGGACCCCTCCACTTT,CASSIGGAEGPLHF
NA,NA,13,TRBJ2-4,TRBV2,TGTGCCAGCAGTGCAAACGGGGAAAACATTCAGTACTTC,CASSANGENIQYF
NA,once,11,TRBJ2-5,TRBV5-1,TGCGCCAGCAGGCGTCAAGAGACCCAGTACTTC,CASRRQETQYF
NA,NA,11,TRBJ2-7,TRBV6-5,TGTGCCAGCAGGGTCTCTCGGGAGCAGTACTTC,CASRVSREQYF
NA,NA,14,TRBJ1-4,TRBV5-4,TGTGCCAGCAGCTCAGGGGCTCCGGAGGAAAAACTGTTTTTT,CASSSGAPEEKLFF
NA,NA,17,TRBJ1-2,TRBV3-1/TRBV3-2,TGTGCCAGCAGCCAAGATCCCGTTGCAGGGGTCAACTATGGCTACACCTTC,CASSQDPVAGVNYGYTF
TRBD1,few,14,TRBJ1-1,TRBV5-4,TGTGCCAGCAGCTTACTGGACAGGGGGACTGAAGCTTTCTTT,CASSLLDRGTEAFF
NA,NA,14,TRBJ2-7,TRBV30,TGTGCCTGGAGTCAGGCCCCCAACGCCTACGAGCAGTACTTC,CAWSQAPNAYEQYF
TRBD1,NA,15,TRBJ1-2,TRBV13,TGTGCCAGCAGCCAAACCGGGACAGGCATCAAGGGCTACACCTTC,CASSQTGTGIKGYTF
TRBD1,NA,15,TRBJ1-4,TRBV5-8,TGTGCCAGCAGACGAACAGGGGGAACTAATGAAAAACTGTTTTTT,CASRRTGGTNEKLFF
NA,NA,15,TRBJ1-2,TRBV9,TGTGCCAGCAGCGTAGGGGAAGGGAGTCCGTATGGCTACACCTTC,CASSVGEGSPYGYTF
NA,NA,16,TRBJ1-1,TRBV18,TGTGCCAGCTCACCACAGGCAGGGGCCGTGAACACTGAAGCTTTCTTT,CASSPQAGAVNTEAFF
NA,NA,13,TRBJ1-3,TRBV12-3/TRBV12-4,TGTGCCAGCAGTTACGGGGTTTCAGACACCATATATTTT,CASSYGVSDTIYF
NA,NA,16,TRBJ2-7,TRBV28,TGTGCCAGCAGTGTTCCCCCCGGGACTGCTTCCTACGAGCAGTACTTC,CASSVPPGTASYEQYF
TRBD1,NA,15,TRBJ1-2,TRBV4-3,TGCGCCAGCAGCCAAGACGTTGGTCAGGGGGAAGGCTACACCTTC,CASSQDVGQGEGYTF
TRBD1,NA,13,TRBJ2-5,TRBV5-4,TGTGCCAGCCACCGGGACAGAGGAGAGACCCAGTACTTC,CASHRDRGETQYF
TRBD2,NA,13,TRBJ2-3,TRBV19,TGTGCCAGTCAGCGGGGGGTCACAGATACGCAGTATTTT,CASQRGVTDTQYF
NA,NA,11,TRBJ2-7,TRBV6-6,TGTGCCAGCAGTTCCCTCCCCGAGCAGTACTTC,CASSSLPEQYF
TRBD1,NA,15,TRBJ1-3,TRBV29-1,TGCAGCGTTGATGGACAGGTTGACTCTGGAAACACCATATATTTT,CSVDGQVDSGNTIYF
NA,NA,16,TRBJ2-1,TRBV7-2,TGTGCCAGCAGCCCGCCCGGGGTAGCGCGGTACAATGAGCAGTTCTTC,CASSPPGVARYNEQFF
NA,NA,13,TRBJ2-2,TRBV11-3,TGTGCCAGCAGCTTAGGTGGCGGAATAGAGCTGTTTTTT,CASSLGGGIELFF
NA,once,15,TRBJ1-3,TRBV20-1,TGCAGTGCTAGTCGGGGGGGGGACTCGGGAAACACCATATATTTT,CSASRGGDSGNTIYF
NA,few,15,TRBJ1-4,TRBV13,TGTGCCAGCAGCCCCCAGTTTCCAACTAATGAAAAACTGTTTTTT,CASSPQFPTNEKLFF
NA,NA,13,TRBJ1-2,TRBV6-5,TGTGCCAGCAGCCCAAACGAGAACTATGGCTACACCTTC,CASSPNENYGYTF
TRBD1,NA,15,TRBJ1-4,TRBV7-2,TGTGCCAGCAGCTCCCGGGACAGGGGGAACGAAAAACTGTTTTTT,CASSSRDRGNEKLFF
NA,NA,14,TRBJ1-2,TRBV21-1,TGTGCCAGCAGCAAAGTCGAACCTCTATCTGGCTACACCTTC,CASSKVEPLSGYTF
TRBD1,NA,14,TRBJ1-1,TRBV18,TGTGCCAGCTCGTCCGGGACAGGGTCACGCCGAGCTTTCTTT,CASSSGTGSRRAFF
NA,NA,13,TRBJ2-7,TRBV1,TGCACCAGCAGCCAAGAATCCGGCTACGAGCAGTACTTC,CTSSQESGYEQYF
TRBD2,NA,17,TRBJ2-1,TRBV23-1,TGCGCCAGCAGTCCTCTCGAGAGACTAGCGCGCTACAATGAGCAGTTCTTC,CASSPLERLARYNEQFF
NA,NA,17,TRBJ1-6,TRBV7-2,TGTGCCAGCAGCTTAGGGGCAGGGGCTGTCTATAATTCACCCCTCCACTTT,CASSLGAGAVYNSPLHF
NA,few,15,TRBJ1-1,TRBV2,TGTGCCAGCAGTGATGCAGGAGGGGCCAACACTGAAGCTTTCTTT,CASSDAGGANTEAFF
TRBD1,NA,18,TRBJ2-7,TRBV6-2/TRBV6-3,TGTGCCAGCAGCTTTCCCGGACAGGGTAAAACCTATACCTACGAGCAGTACTTC,CASSFPGQGKTYTYEQYF
TRBD1,few,16,TRBJ1-1,TRBV19,TGTGCCAGTAGTCTCGGGAGAGGACAGGGGAACACTGAAGCTTTCTTT,CASSLGRGQGNTEAFF
NA,few,15,TRBJ1-3,TRBV10-1,TGCGCCAGCAGTGAGTCGGCGGCCTCTGGAAACACCATATATTTT,CASSESAASGNTIYF
NA,NA,15,TRBJ2-5,TRBV27,TGTGCCAGCAGGGGAGCGGGTAGCCCCCAAGAGACCCAGTACTTC,CASRGAGSPQETQYF
NA,NA,14,TRBJ1-2,TRBV5-1,TGCGCCAGCCGCAAGGACACATCTTTGTATGGCTACACCTTC,CASRKDTSLYGYTF
TRBD1,NA,13,TRBJ2-3,TRBV29-1,TGCAGCGCCGGGGGACAGGGCCGCGATACGCAGTATTTT,CSAGGQGRDTQYF
TRBD2,NA,15,TRBJ2-7,TRBV6-2/TRBV6-3,TGTGCCAGCAGTTGGGGGACTAGCGGGAACTACGAGCAGTACTTC,CASSWGTSGNYEQYF
TRBD1,NA,15,TRBJ1-2,TRBV4-3,TGCGCCAGCAGCCAAGATGTGGGACAGGGTCGCGGCTACACCTTC,CASSQDVGQGRGYTF
NA,NA,13,TRBJ1-2,TRBV6-5,TGTGCCAGCAGGCCGGACAGCAACTATGGCTACACCTTC,CASRPDSNYGYTF
NA,NA,13,TRBJ1-1,TRBV27,TGTGCCAGCACCTCCGGCAGCGGAACTGAAGCTTTCTTT,CASTSGSGTEAFF
NA,once,14,TRBJ2-7,TRBV4-3,TGCGCCAGCAGCCAAGAAGGCAGGGCCTACGAGCAGTACTTC,CASSQEGRAYEQYF
NA,medium-sized,15,TRBJ1-6,TRBV7-9,TGTGCCAGCAGTCTTCAGGATAGCTATAATTCACCCCTCCACTTT,CASSLQDSYNSPLHF
NA,NA,13,TRBJ1-3,TRBV12-3/TRBV12-4,TGTGCCAGCAGTCCTCCGTCTGGAAACACCATATATTTT,CASSPPSGNTIYF
NA,NA,13,TRBJ1-1,TRBV6-2/TRBV6-3,TGTGCCAGCAGTTATCCAGTCTCCACTGAAGCTTTCTTT,CASSYPVSTEAFF
NA,NA,16,TRBJ1-4,TRBV6-2/TRBV6-3,TGTGCCAGCAGCAATCGCGCCGGGTCCGGCGGGGAAAAACTGTTTTTT,CASSNRAGSGGEKLFF
NA,NA,13,TRBJ2-2,TRBV2,TGTGCCAGCAGTGAATTGTCTTCCGGGGAGCTGTTTTTT,CASSELSSGELFF
NA,NA,17,TRBJ2-2,TRBV7-8,TGTGCCAGCAGTTTTAGGTCGACAGGTGATCCCACCGGGGAGCTGTTTTTT,CASSFRSTGDPTGELFF
TRBD1,NA,14,TRBJ2-7,TRBV3-1/TRBV3-2,TGTGCCAGCAGCTCCAGGACAGGGAGCAACGAGCAGTACTTC,CASSSRTGSNEQYF